This is a list of T cell receptor beta chains from one sample in a study of blood T cell repertoires in COVID-19. Data came from immunoSEQ multiplex PCR; TCRdb stores just in-frame clones and leaves some out. The sample yields roughly 280,000 clones, around 87% seen once. Specimen: peripheral blood. These receptors all stem from a woman aged 60-70 years with COVID-19, enrolled during active disease. Both conserved end residues are trimmed from each CDR3.

j_call v_call cdr3_aa
TRBJ1-5 TRBV9 ASSATGINQPQH
TRBJ2-1 TRBV2 ASSRQRRSYNEQF
TRBJ2-7 TRBV10-3 AISESGPSGTYEQY
TRBJ2-7 TRBV5-6 ASSLEGGRIRDYEQY
TRBJ2-1 TRBV7-8 ASSLGGSGSVDEQF
TRBJ1-2 TRBV5-1 ASSRMGETDYGYT
TRBJ1-3 TRBV5-4 ASSFPGQGVNTIY
TRBJ2-7 TRBV5-1 ASSLRGYYEQY
TRBJ2-3 TRBV5-1 ASSIGREASSTDTQY
TRBJ1-3 TRBV5-4 ASSLTGRRSGNTIY
TRBJ2-3 TRBV21-1 ASSFQIDRASDTQY
TRBJ2-1 TRBV19 ASSSSWSEQF
TRBJ1-5 TRBV18 ASSPEAHSNQPQH
TRBJ2-1 TRBV6-6 ASSYGRALSYNEQF
TRBJ2-1 TRBV7-2 ASSSGLAGVGGYNEQF
TRBJ1-5 TRBV5-6 ASSSRQFQPQH
TRBJ1-1 TRBV19 ASSTPRQLGGNTEAF
TRBJ2-2 TRBV27 ASSLFAQGVNTGELF
TRBJ1-2 TRBV4-1 ASSPRQPDNYGYT
TRBJ1-5 TRBV19 ASSTPGQAYQPQH
TRBJ1-5 TRBV7-8 ASSLSQGGNQPQH
TRBJ1-1 TRBV28 ASRTLRDNQRYTEAF
TRBJ1-5 TRBV28 ASSPPGQPNAQH
TRBJ1-5 TRBV5-1 ASSLDGPGNQPQH
TRBJ2-1 TRBV7-2 ASSSAWTGYEQF
TRBJ2-3 TRBV6-6 ASSRGVGTSGTDTQY
TRBJ1-1 TRBV5-1 ASSLRGGGDTEAF
TRBJ2-2 TRBV4-2 ASSPGTSGRNGELF
TRBJ1-3 TRBV3-1/TRBV3-2 ASSQWGQGADGNTIY
TRBJ2-3 TRBV19 ASSIGRLAGGSDTQY
TRBJ1-1 TRBV29-1 SSKQVVNTEAF
TRBJ1-3 TRBV19 ASMTGRLMDSGNTIY
TRBJ2-5 TRBV18 ASSRGHPLGETQY
TRBJ2-3 TRBV24-1 ATSTGTNSDTQY
TRBJ2-3 TRBV27 ASSLYQGQTDTQY
TRBJ1-3 TRBV6-2/TRBV6-3 ASSRNPRLSGNTIY
TRBJ1-2 TRBV5-4 ASSLGQVYGYT
TRBJ1-1 TRBV27 ASSLFGGAEAF
TRBJ1-1 TRBV19 ASRSGPNTEAF
TRBJ1-3 TRBV18 ASSPRSTGNTIY
TRBJ1-4 TRBV28 ASSGDRARREKLF
TRBJ2-1 TRBV7-3 ASSWEGGYNEQF
TRBJ2-1 TRBV24-1 ATSDYQGAGRSYNEQF
TRBJ2-3 TRBV3-1/TRBV3-2 ASSRGQGAADTQY
TRBJ2-1 TRBV28 AGSQGPSEQF